This T cell receptor beta chain stems from a study of cytomegalovirus exposure and HLA in healthy donors. Libraries were prepared by immunoSEQ multiplex PCR; TCRdb keeps only in-frame clonotypes and omits some of them. The sample consists of over 150,000 clones, around 84% of them appearing once. The CDR3 totals 15 residues. Germline-derived CDR1 and CDR2 are SGHKS and YYEKEE (reference sequence). J lost 4 bases, V lost 1 base, and 2 bases had no gene match. As for this clone: The antigen remains undetermined.

Study results and caveats: In a later analysis, first-cohort TCR clusters were found to tend to co-occur in the 90 to 150 validation repertoires. While the bulk of TCR sequences proved rare, some public TCRs turned up in many donors. Reported results showed that the classifier diagnosed cytomegalovirus status with high specificity and sensitivity.

This receptor was obtained from a human donor in good health. Source material: PBMCs. V usage is TRBV5-5 and J usage is TRBJ1-6, with TRBD1 identical over 7 bases. CDR3 protein: CASSLLGQYNSPLHF. DNA for the CDR3: TGTGCCAGCAGCTTGCTGGGACAGTATAATTCACCCCTCCACTTT.